Listed below are T cell receptor beta chains from one sample, sequenced in a study of shared clonotypes between healthy human individuals. Generated by immunoSEQ multiplex PCR, the TCRdb table keeps only in-frame clones and is missing some. The top ten hold around 12% of the sample, which has around 530,000 clones, around three quarters seen once. The sequencing sample was made of PBMCs. These receptor sequences come from a woman aged 40 to 50 in good health. Some clones in this sample may be carry-over from other donors' samples. Each CDR3 is given without its conserved first and last residue. The D gene is left open where the match is weak.

d_call cdr3_length v_call cdr3_aa
TRBD2 14 TRBV27 ASSPVSGTLSYEQY
. 11 TRBV7-8 ASSRQDRYEAF
. 10 TRBV7-9 ASSLESGEQY
TRBD2 13 TRBV15 ATSRDGGLVYEQY
. 10 TRBV29-1 SVEDLLHEQY
. 16 TRBV27 ASSRSPGRGSSYNEQF
. 13 TRBV11-2 ASRPPGSMINGQF
TRBD1 13 TRBV9 ASSVGQGITDTQY
. 14 TRBV30 AWSGRAGVNTGELF
. 12 TRBV10-3 AISEHSTSGELF
. 10 TRBV6-6 ASSHSPYEQY
. 12 TRBV5-1 ASSDTGSSYEQY
TRBD1 12 TRBV5-6 ASSLPDRGSPLH